This is a list of T cell receptor beta chains from one sample in a study of T cells in Graves' hyperthyroidism and ophthalmopathy. TCRdb itself ran the multiplex PCR reads through MiXCR, one entry per CDR3 protein. The sample has 300,000 to 450,000 distinct CDR3 sequences; more than 13% are singletons. The source material was blood. These receptor sequences come from a woman between 25 and 40 years old with Graves' hyperthyroidism. The CDR3 runs from the conserved cysteine through the conserved F or W. The D gene is left open where the match is weak. Only some rows state a clone size, as once, few, many or a class for expanded clones.

>TRBV5-4|TRBD2|few|TRBJ2-7
TGTGCCAGCAGCCCGGATAGCGGGAGACTCTACGAGCAGTACTTC
CASSPDSGRLYEQYF
>TRBV9|-|-|TRBJ2-7
TGTGCCAGCAGCCCCTCGGGGGCCCACCACGAGCAGTACTTC
CASSPSGAHHEQYF
>TRBV7-2|TRBD1|many|TRBJ2-3
TGTGCCAGCACAAGACAGGGGGCTGGCACAGATACGCAGTATTTT
CASTRQGAGTDTQYF
>TRBV2|-|-|TRBJ2-1
TGTGCCAGCATTAGGGGTAACAATGAGCAGTTCTTC
CASIRGNNEQFF
>TRBV5-5|-|few|TRBJ2-1
TGTGCCAGCAGCTTTTCCCGGGGCACATACAATGAGCAGTTCTTC
CASSFSRGTYNEQFF
>TRBV28|-|-|TRBJ2-6
TGTGCCAGCAGTTTTCCTAAGGGCACTGGGGGGGCCAACGTCCTGACTTTC
CASSFPKGTGGANVLTF
>TRBV30|TRBD2|-|TRBJ2-1
TGTGCCTGGAGTGTACTAGCGGGAGGGGGCGATGAGCAGTTCTTC
CAWSVLAGGGDEQFF
>TRBV12-3/TRBV12-4|TRBD2|many|TRBJ2-7
TGTGCCAGCAGCGCCAGACTAGCGGGAGGCGAGCAGTACTTC
CASSARLAGGEQYF
>TRBV10-3|TRBD2|few|TRBJ2-7
TGTGCCACTCGGACTAGCGTCTCCTACGAGCAGTACTTC
CATRTSVSYEQYF
>TRBV7-7|-|many|TRBJ2-5
TGTGCCAGCAGCCCACTCTGGGGGGAGACCCAGTACTTC
CASSPLWGETQYF
>TRBV20-1|-|-|TRBJ2-7
TGCAGTGCTAGCCCCTCAGAGGGCTTCTCCTACGAGCAGTACTTC
CSASPSEGFSYEQYF
>TRBV5-1|-|few|TRBJ2-5
TGCGCCAGCAGTAGTCTACGTACCAGAGGGGAAGAGACCCAGTACTTC
CASSSLRTRGEETQYF
>TRBV7-8|-|-|TRBJ1-4
TGTGCCAGCAGCTTTGGACAGTTCGGGTCAAAACTGTTTTTT
CASSFGQFGSKLFF
>TRBV28|-|many|TRBJ1-2
TGTGCCAGCAGTTCCGTGGACTATGGCTACACCTTC
CASSSVDYGYTF
>TRBV30|-|many|TRBJ1-4
TGTGCCTGGAGTGGGACAACGAGGAGTGAAAAACTGTTTTTT
CAWSGTTRSEKLFF
>TRBV6-2/TRBV6-3|-|few|TRBJ1-5
TGTGCCAGTCAGGGACTAAAGTTCTCATATAGCAATCAGCCCCAGCATTTT
CASQGLKFSYSNQPQHF
>TRBV5-1|TRBD2|few|TRBJ2-3
TGCGCCAGCAGCTTGGTCTTCCGGACTAGCGGTAAAATCACAGATACGCAGTATTTT
CASSLVFRTSGKITDTQYF
>TRBV3-1|-|many|TRBJ2-2
TGTGCCAGCAGCCAAGTCGTTGGGTCCGGGGAGCTGTTTTTT
CASSQVVGSGELFF
>TRBV20-1|-|many|TRBJ2-1
TGCAGTGCTAGAGCTCGGGGCCCCTACAATGAGCAGTTCTTC
CSARARGPYNEQFF
>TRBV2|-|-|TRBJ2-6
TGTGCCAGCAGCGCCTTGGGGGGACCTTCTGGGGCCAACGTCCTGACTTTC
CASSALGGPSGANVLTF
>TRBV6-1|TRBD2|-|TRBJ2-3
TGTGCCAGCACTCGGCTAGCGGGAGGTGCAGATACGCAGTATTTT
CASTRLAGGADTQYF
>TRBV5-1|-|few|TRBJ1-1
TGCGCCAGTAACGAGTGGGTCAACACTGAAGCTTTCTTT
CASNEWVNTEAFF
>TRBV3-1|TRBD1|few|TRBJ1-2
TGTGCCAGCAGCCCCAGGGGGAACTATGGCTACACCTTC
CASSPRGNYGYTF
>TRBV19|TRBD1|-|TRBJ1-2
TGTGCCAGTTGGAACGGGACAGGGTATGGCTACACCTTC
CASWNGTGYGYTF
>TRBV5-4|-|few|TRBJ1-1
TGTGCCAGCAGCTTGGCCTTTGGCCCGAACACTGAAGCTTTCTTT
CASSLAFGPNTEAFF
>TRBV2|-|-|TRBJ1-2
TGTGCCAGCAGTGGACGGGTCAGCCTTGGGGGCTACACCTTC
CASSGRVSLGGYTF
>TRBV29-1|TRBD1|-|TRBJ2-7
TGCAGCGCCGCCCCAGGGGGCAGCTACGAGCAGTACTTC
CSAAPGGSYEQYF
>TRBV4-1|TRBD1|-|TRBJ2-7
TGCGCCAGCAGCCACGTTACCGGGACAGGGCGCGAGCAGTACTTC
CASSHVTGTGREQYF
>TRBV20-1|-|many|TRBJ1-1
TGCAGTGCTAGGGGTCAGGGCAGAACTGAAGCTTTCTTT
CSARGQGRTEAFF
>TRBV20-1|-|-|TRBJ2-1
TGCAGTGCCCTTCGCGGCGGGACGGGGGAGCAGTTCTTC
CSALRGGTGEQFF
>TRBV20-1|TRBD1|few|TRBJ2-1
TGCAGTGCGAGAGGGGGACAGGAAACCAATGAGCAGTTCTTC
CSARGGQETNEQFF
>TRBV7-2|-|-|TRBJ2-1
TGTGCCAGCAGCTGGGGCGTCGGGGTTGCAGAAGAGCAGTTCTTC
CASSWGVGVAEEQFF
>TRBV12-3/TRBV12-4|TRBD1|-|TRBJ1-3
TGTGCCAGCAGAACAGGGGGTACGCGAGGAAACACCATATATTTT
CASRTGGTRGNTIYF
>TRBV28|TRBD2|many|TRBJ2-7
TGTGCCAGCTGGGGGACTAGCCCATCCTACGAGCAGTACTTC
CASWGTSPSYEQYF
>TRBV20-1|-|many|TRBJ2-5
TGCAGTGCCTGGGACGGAACCCAGTACTTC
CSAWDGTQYF
>TRBV3-1|TRBD2|many|TRBJ2-7
TGTGCCAGCAGCCCCAGACTAGCGGGAGTGGAGCAGTACTTC
CASSPRLAGVEQYF
>TRBV18|-|once|TRBJ1-4
TGTGCCAGCTCACCAGGGCATGGGGAAAAACTGTTTTTT
CASSPGHGEKLFF
>TRBV7-2|-|many|TRBJ2-3
TGTGCCAGCAGCTTAGCGCGGGGATCCGTTCGGTCAGATACGCAGTATTTT
CASSLARGSVRSDTQYF
>TRBV2|TRBD1|many|TRBJ2-2
TGTGCCAGCAGAGAGACAGGGGGCTTGGGCACCGGGGAGCTGTTTTTT
CASRETGGLGTGELFF
>TRBV28|-|many|TRBJ1-2
TGTGCCAGCAGTATAAACTATGGCTACACCTTC
CASSINYGYTF
>TRBV20-1|TRBD2|-|TRBJ2-7
TGCAGTGCTAGAGATAGGAGACTAGCGTTTTCCGAGCAGTACTTC
CSARDRRLAFSEQYF
>TRBV6-5|-|-|TRBJ1-1
TGTGCCAGCAGTTCCTTCGAACCCGCACCAATGGCTTTCTTT
CASSSFEPAPMAFF
>TRBV20-1|-|-|TRBJ1-6
TGCAGTGCTAGAGATCGGGGGACAATTAATTCACCCCTCCACTTT
CSARDRGTINSPLHF
>TRBV20-1|TRBD2|many|TRBJ2-1
TGCAGTGCCCCCTTAGCGGGGACCTCCTACAATGAGCAGTTCTTC
CSAPLAGTSYNEQFF
>TRBV29-1|TRBD2|few|TRBJ2-1
TGCAGCGTTGTCGTTTGGGAGGGGCAGTTCTTC
CSVVVWEGQFF
>TRBV29-1|TRBD2|many|TRBJ2-1
TGCAGCGTCCCCCCGGGACTAGCAAACAATGAGCAGTTCTTC
CSVPPGLANNEQFF
>TRBV5-6|-|-|TRBJ2-2
TGTGCCAGCAGCCGAGGCCCAATCCGGGGGAGAGGAACGACCGGGGAGCTGTTTTTT
CASSRGPIRGRGTTGELFF
>TRBV6-1|TRBD1|-|TRBJ2-3
TGTGCCAGCAGCGACAGGGCCCCAGATACGCAGTATTTT
CASSDRAPDTQYF
>TRBV7-9|-|many|TRBJ2-7
TGTGCCAGCACGCGAGGGAGTACAGGCGAGCAGTACTTC
CASTRGSTGEQYF
>TRBV6-5|-|-|TRBJ1-6
TGTGCCAGCAGTTACTCATCGGTGTCCTATAATTCACCCCTCCACTTT
CASSYSSVSYNSPLHF
>TRBV6-2/TRBV6-3|-|few|TRBJ1-1
TGTGCCAGCAGTTATCTCGACAGCGCCTCAAACACTGAAGCTTTCTTT
CASSYLDSASNTEAFF
>TRBV6-2/TRBV6-3|-|many|TRBJ2-1
TGTGCCAGCAGTCGAAGGGGCGTGGGTTCCTACAATGAGCAGTTCTTC
CASSRRGVGSYNEQFF
>TRBV27|-|few|TRBJ1-1
TGTGCCAGCAGAAACAGGGTGGGTAGCACTGAAGCTTTCTTT
CASRNRVGSTEAFF
>TRBV20-1|TRBD2|few|TRBJ2-2
TGCAGTGCTAGAACTAGCGGAGCCGGGGAGCTGTTTTTT
CSARTSGAGELFF
>TRBV4-1|-|-|TRBJ2-5
TGCGCCAGCAGCCAGATGCAACGGGGAGAGACCCAGTACTTC
CASSQMQRGETQYF
>TRBV27|-|many|TRBJ1-5
TGTGCCAGCAGTTCGCCCGCGACAAACAATCAGCCCCAGCATTTT
CASSSPATNNQPQHF
>TRBV27|TRBD1|few|TRBJ1-2
TGTGCCAGCAGCTCGAAACCCCCACGACAGGGCTATGGCTACACCTTC
CASSSKPPRQGYGYTF
>TRBV19|TRBD2|-|TRBJ2-7
TGTGCCAGTAGTCCCGGACTAGCGGGGTCGATGTACGAGCAGTACTTC
CASSPGLAGSMYEQYF
>TRBV3-1|TRBD2|many|TRBJ2-3
TGTGCCAGCAGCCATGTAACTAGCGGGAGCTTTGGCACAGATACGCAGTATTTT
CASSHVTSGSFGTDTQYF